This record looks at one T cell receptor beta chain sequence and its context. The CDR3 has 13 residues. V was shortened by 2 bases and J by 1 base, with 5 bases between the two germline ends. Per germline, CDR1 SGHTA and CDR2 FQGNSA. Repertoires were generated with immunoSEQ multiplex PCR, while TCRdb's copy carries only in-frame clones and drops some. This sample has fewer than 600,000 clones; roughly 79% occur once, and the top ten carry approximately 12%. This sample was taken from a study of shared clonotypes between healthy human individuals. Those who donated, Caucasian adults without exception, all lived in Nashville, Tennessee.

The sequence came from a woman aged 40-49 years in good health. Some clones in this sample may be carry-over from other donors' samples. Sequencing input: PBMCs. The V and J genes are TRBV7-2 and TRBJ2-5; unclear D gene. In DNA form, the CDR3 reads TGTGCCAGCAGCTTAATGTCCCAAGAGACCCAGTACTTC. This translates into CASSLMSQETQYF.